Below, one T cell receptor (beta chain) is given with its context. CDR1 is LNHDA and CDR2 is SQIVND in the germline V gene (reference sequence). This CDR3 comprises 12 residues. V was pared by 4 bases and J by 1 base, with 5 bases between. The authors produced TCR alpha and TCR beta cDNA libraries with sample barcodes and UMIs by 5'RACE using constant-segment primers. TCRdb reprocessed the 5' RACE reads via MiXCR and lists one record per CDR3 protein. Among about 260,000 distinct CDR3 sequences listed, 15% to 20% were seen once. The record originates from a study of T-cell memory formation after mild COVID-19.

The chain recombines TRBV19 with TRBJ2-7; no clear D gene. The TCR originated in a man aged 18 to 30 who had mild COVID-19 (a few samples of this study predate the infection). Cell type and time point are not known. The sample consisted of PBMCs or a T cell subset sorted from them (not recorded which). CDR3 sequence (DNA): TGTGCCAGTAGTACAGGATCCTACGAGCAGTACTTC. It is translated as CASSTGSYEQYF.